Listed below are T cell receptor beta chains from one sample, sequenced in a study of blood T cells in healthy people across ages. TCRdb redid the calling of the 5' RACE reads with MiXCR, one entry per CDR3 protein. The sample lists around 700,000 distinct CDR3 sequences; roughly 25% were seen once. This sample also belongs to another study, concerning T cells of mothers and their children.

The sample consisted of blood. Receptor source: a boy between 10 and 17 years old in good health. Both conserved end residues are part of each CDR3. The D gene is left open where the match is weak. The size field is filled for only some rows; it gives once, few, many or a size class.

CDR3 | DNA | size | J | D | V
CASSPMGGTSGNPSNTGELFF | TGCGCCAGCAGCCCGATGGGGGGGACTAGCGGGAACCCGTCGAACACCGGGGAGCTGTTTTTT | few | TRBJ2-2 | TRBD2 | TRBV5-1
CASSFLAGEELDEQFF | TGTGCCAGCAGCTTCCTAGCGGGGGAGGAACTCGATGAGCAGTTCTTC | NA | TRBJ2-1 | TRBD2 | TRBV7-3
CSAKPALAGTLADTQYF | TGCAGTGCCAAACCCGCTCTAGCGGGGACCCTCGCAGATACGCAGTATTTT | few | TRBJ2-3 | TRBD2 | TRBV20-1
CASSLVRENNEQFF | TGTGCCAGCAGTTTAGTAAGGGAGAACAATGAGCAGTTCTTC | NA | TRBJ2-1 | NA | TRBV27
CASSLVGQTYEQYF | TGTGCCAGCAGCTTAGTAGGACAGACCTACGAGCAGTACTTC | few | TRBJ2-7 | NA | TRBV7-9
CASSSGTAKETQYF | TGTGCCAGCAGCTCCGGGACTGCAAAAGAGACCCAGTACTTC | NA | TRBJ2-5 | NA | TRBV11-3
CATSAGGQGIPPYGYTF | TGTGCCACCAGTGCAGGGGGACAGGGAATTCCCCCCTATGGCTACACCTTC | once | TRBJ1-2 | TRBD1 | TRBV15
CASNGGDQETQYF | TGTGCCAGCAACGGGGGGGACCAAGAGACCCAGTACTTC | few | TRBJ2-5 | TRBD2 | TRBV12-3/TRBV12-4
CSARDLRDFNEQFF | TGCAGTGCTAGAGATCTCCGGGACTTTAATGAGCAGTTCTTC | NA | TRBJ2-1 | NA | TRBV20-1
CASSVRGAGLTDTQYF | TGTGCCAGCAGTGTACGTGGCGCTGGCCTCACAGATACGCAGTATTTT | NA | TRBJ2-3 | NA | TRBV9